This TCR beta chain comes out of a study of identical twins. In this sample, this clonotype turned up a few times. With 2 bases removed from V and 2 bases from J, the gap between germline ends came to 13 bases. Looked up from germline, CDR1 is SGHTA and CDR2 is FQGNSA. The CDR3 length is 16 residues. TCRdb independently ran MiXCR on the 5' RACE reads; one entry per CDR3 protein. Of 690,000 or so distinct CDR3 sequences detected, 8% to 9% appear once; the ten largest clones hold around 0.98%. This same sample was also part of a study on yellow fever vaccine responses in identical twins.

The specimen sequenced was PBMCs. The genes are TRBV7-2 and TRBJ2-1; weak D call: TRBD1 (6 bases). The TCR sequence derives from a young woman in good health. This CDR3 reads CASSLRGSGAYNEQFF. The CDR3 DNA reads as TGTGCCAGCAGCTTAAGGGGGTCCGGGGCCTACAATGAGCAGTTCTTC.